This T cell receptor (beta chain) was observed in a study of T cell repertoires in cytomegalovirus infection. Study details: Recently identified HLA-C-restricted and well-studied HLA-B-restricted CMV epitopes were used. CMV infection plus the matching HLA type was flagged by public TCR beta signatures. Findings and limits, study-wide: Summed frequency of shared TCR beta families picked out CMV carriers who also had the relevant HLA. Clonotypes of TCR beta that were HLA-C-restricted and CMV-specific dominated the ex vivo response.

TCRdb reanalysed the reads using MiXCR and keeps one entry per CDR3 protein. Of some 120,000 distinct CDR3 sequences listed, over 30% are singletons. This clonotype occurred a few times. Its cognate antigen is unknown. V shed 1 base and J shed 2 bases, with 5 bases lying between them. The CDR3 has 13 amino acids. This sample comprised CD8+ T cells from cultured PBMCs, obtained from culture after CMV antigen stimulation. The rearrangement joins TRBV12-3 or TRBV12-4 to TRBJ1-2; D unresolved. This TCR came from a human donor in good health (CMV status not recorded). Some clones in this sample may be carry-over from other donors' samples. DNA for the CDR3: TGTGCCAGCAGTTTAGAGGCGAACTATGGCTACACCTTC. Its translation is CASSLEANYGYTF.